A single sample gave rise to the 32 T cell receptor beta chains below, sequenced in a study of T-cell reconstitution after alpha-beta-depleted transplantation in children. Preparing the TCRbeta library involved the use of unique molecular identifiers. One entry per CDR3 protein, called by TCRdb with MiXCR from the PCR reads. The sample includes some 640,000 distinct CDR3 sequences, 16% of them seen just once. The sample in question was PBMCs from the stem cell graft donor, obtained from the stem cell graft. These receptors all stem from a human donor who donated a stem cell graft to a child with acute myeloid leukemia.

Notes on this clonotype: The junction does not match germline at one end; this may be a read error. The chain's CDR3 is CASSMRTGSYEHYF. The CDR3 bases are TGTGCCAGCAGCATGCGGACGGGAAGCTACGAGCATTACTTC. The J gene is TRBJ2-7, the V gene TRBV13, with TRBD2 as a possible D gene (5 bases). CDR1 is PRHDT and CDR2 is FYEKMQ in the germline V gene (reference sequence). CDR3 length equals 14 residues.

CDR3 coding DNA: TGCAGTGCAAACCGCGGATCCTCTGGGGCCAACGTCCTGACTTTC. Its translation: CSANRGSSGANVLTF. The genes are TRBV20-1 and TRBJ2-6; no firm D call. The V and J ends lost 6 bases and 0 bases respectively, with 12 bases between them. Germline values: CDR1 DFQATT, CDR2 SNEGSKA (reference sequence). The length of the CDR3 is 15 residues.

This clonotype was recorded many times. The chain has TRBV20-1 and TRBJ2-2, with D unclear. The germline V and J ends were trimmed by 2 bases and 1 base, with 8 bases remaining between them. In germline, CDR1 is DFQATT, CDR2 SNEGSKA (reference sequence). This CDR3 contains 14 residues. CDR3 DNA sequence: TGCAGTGCTAGAAACAGAATGAACACCGGGGAGCTGTTTTTT. This sequence encodes CSARNRMNTGELFF.

This clonotype has a count of ten or more. The chain joins TRBV20-1 to TRBJ1-6, with a possible D match to TRBD1 (6 bases). The CDR3 sequence is 15 residues long. Germline assignment: CDR1 DFQATT and CDR2 SNEGSKA (reference sequence). Deletions cut 2 bases from V and 8 bases from J, with 16 bases between. CDR3 protein: CSARQGLQGHSPLHF. In nucleotides, the CDR3 is TGCAGTGCTAGACAAGGGCTTCAGGGGCATTCACCCCTCCACTTT.

This clonotype was seen at least ten times. V and J are TRBV6-5 and TRBJ1-1; 8 nucleotides line up with TRBD1. The CDR3 is 13 amino acids. CDR1 and CDR2 from the germline V gene are MNHEY and SVGAGI. The junction had 11 bases not matched to a gene; V was cut back by 6 bases and J by 11 bases. The CDR3, as DNA: TGTGCCAGCAGACGGGGACAGGATGGCTTTGCTTTCTTT. This translates into CASRRGQDGFAFF.

Only a few counts were recorded for this clonotype. This sequence joins TRBV4-1 and TRBJ1-2, with D possibly matching TRBD1 (6 bases). Germline V gene lookup returns CDR1 MGHRA and CDR2 YSYEKL. Trimming shortened V by 1 base and J by 3 bases, and 15 bases separated the two germline ends. The CDR3 runs 16 residues. The CDR3 loop is CASSQVGRTAYYGYTF. Here the CDR3 DNA reads TGCGCCAGCAGCCAAGTCGGACGGACAGCTTACTATGGCTACACCTTC.

This clonotype showed up many times. The V gene is TRBV20-1, the J gene TRBJ1-5; tentatively, D is TRBD1 (5 bases). Trimming cost V 0 bases and J 5 bases, with 14 bases left between them. CDR1 and CDR2 (germline): DFQATT, SNEGSKA (reference sequence). The CDR3 sequence is 15 residues long. DNA of the CDR3: TGCAGTGCTAGAGATGGGGCAGCTAAATATCAGCCCCAGCATTTT. As protein: CSARDGAAKYQPQHF.

Comments on this clonotype: One base away lies a much larger clone, so this may be a sequencing read error. V usage is TRBV12-3 or TRBV12-4 and J usage is TRBJ1-1; no reliable D call. CDR3 length: 14 amino acids. Deletions cut 3 bases from V and 3 bases from J, with 11 bases between. CDR3 bases: TGTGCCAGCAGTTTGGGGATGGGGTACACTGAAGCTTTCTTT. Encoded protein: CASSLGMGYTEAFF.

In its sample, this clonotype was seen many times. The chain recombines TRBV7-7 with TRBJ2-3; TRBD2 agrees at 12 bases. This CDR3 contains 20 residues. Looked up from germline, CDR1 is SSHAT and CDR2 is FNYEAQ (reference sequence). The V segment lost 3 bases and the J segment 2 bases; nucleotides outside the gene matches: 15. CDR3 sequence: CASSFRPTSGGQVPTDTQYF. Written as DNA, the CDR3 is TGTGCCAGCAGCTTCAGGCCTACTAGCGGGGGGCAGGTTCCCACAGATACGCAGTATTTT.

This rearrangement joins TRBV7-2 to TRBJ1-5, with D uncertain. The germline CDR1 and CDR2 sequences are SGHTA and FQGNSA. The CDR3 totals 14 residues. V shed 2 bases and J shed 5 bases, with 10 bases lying between them. CDR3 loop: CASSLQGRYQPQHF. The CDR3 nucleotides are TGTGCCAGCAGCTTACAAGGGCGGTATCAGCCCCAGCATTTT.

This clonotype was seen many times. The J gene is TRBJ2-1, the V gene TRBV7-2; D remains ambiguous. The CDR3 covers 15 residues. V lost 2 bases, J lost 0 bases, and 8 bases lay in between. Per germline, CDR1 SGHTA and CDR2 FQGNSA. DNA of the CDR3: TGTGCCAGCAGCTTAACGGCGAGCTCCTACAATGAGCAGTTCTTC. Protein product: CASSLTASSYNEQFF.

The chain is built from TRBV27 and TRBJ2-5; 8 nucleotides line up with TRBD1. The CDR3 extends over 14 amino acids. CDR1 and CDR2 from the germline V gene are MNHEY and SMNVEV (reference sequence). Trimming cost V 4 bases and J 4 bases; bases outside gene matches: 5. CDR3 in DNA: TGTGCCAGCAGTTGGACAGGGTCCGGAGAGACCCAGTACTTC. It codes for CASSWTGSGETQYF.

At least ten counts were recorded for this clonotype. This chain connects TRBV7-2 to TRBJ1-2; possible D gene TRBD1, 6 bases. V was clipped by 5 bases and J by 3 bases, with 16 bases between them. In germline, CDR1 is SGHTA, CDR2 FQGNSA. The CDR3 spans 15 residues. DNA for the CDR3: TGTGCCAGCAGCCGTCACAATGGACAGTACTATGGCTACACCTTC. Protein sequence: CASSRHNGQYYGYTF. The full variable domain, rest sourced from reference TRBV7-2 and TRBJ1-2, is GAGVSQSPSNKVTEKGKDVELRCDPISGHTALYWYRQSLGQGLEFLIYFQGNSAPDKSGLPSDRFSAERTGGSVSTLTIQRTQQEDSAVYLCASSRHNGQYYGYTFGSGTRLTVV.

The rearrangement uses TRBV2 and TRBJ2-1; D gene uncertain. V lost 4 bases and J 0 bases, leaving 7 bases between the germline ends. CDR3 length: 14 amino acids. Germline values: CDR1 SNHLY, CDR2 FYNNEI. The CDR3, as DNA: TGTGCCAGCAGTGGTAGGAGCTCCTACAATGAGCAGTTCTTC. This gives the protein CASSGRSSYNEQFF. The whole variable domain, filled in from reference TRBV2 and TRBJ2-1, reads EPEVTQTPSHQVTQMGQEVILRCVPISNHLYFYWYRQILGQKVEFLVSFYNNEISEKSEIFDDQFSVERPDGSNFTLKIRSTKLEDSAMYFCASSGRSSYNEQFFGPGTRLTVL.

The chain links TRBV5-1 to TRBJ2-5; the match to TRBD1 covers 8 bases. Trimming at V came to 1 base and at J to 3 bases, leaving 2 bases not matched to a gene. CDR3 length: 14 amino acids. CDR1 and CDR2 from the germline V gene are SGHRS and YFSETQ. CDR3 in amino acids: CASSLLDREETQYF. For the CDR3, the DNA is TGCGCCAGCAGCTTGTTGGACAGGGAAGAGACCCAGTACTTC.

The chain has TRBV7-8 and TRBJ2-2, with a tentative D call TRBD1 (5 bases). Looked up from germline, CDR1 is SGHVS and CDR2 is FQNEAQ. Deletions cut 3 bases from V and 3 bases from J, with 17 bases between. This CDR3 region has 17 residues. CDR3 amino acids: CASSLLEGDVDTGELFF. The CDR3 DNA follows: TGTGCCAGCAGCTTGTTGGAAGGGGATGTAGACACCGGGGAGCTGTTTTTT. The complete variable domain, with remaining parts taken from reference TRBV7-8 and TRBJ2-2, reads GAGVSQSPRYKVAKRGQDVALRCDPISGHVSLFWYQQALGQGPEFLTYFQNEAQLDKSGLPSDRFFAERPEGSVSTLKIQRTQQEDSAVYLCASSLLEGDVDTGELFFGEGSRLTVL.

The table lists this clonotype with many counts. This sequence joins TRBV6-5 and TRBJ2-2, with D unclear. Trimming shortened V by 0 bases and J by 3 bases, and 14 bases separated the two germline ends. Germline V gene lookup returns CDR1 MNHEY and CDR2 SVGAGI. There are 17 residues in the CDR3. Here the CDR3 reads CASSYSRRPIDTGELFF. For the CDR3, the DNA is TGTGCCAGCAGTTACTCCAGGCGGCCAATCGACACCGGGGAGCTGTTTTTT.

V and J are TRBV27 and TRBJ2-3; D is perhaps TRBD2 (6 bases). Germline CDR1 MNHEY, CDR2 SMNVEV (reference sequence). This CDR3 has 14 residues. The V and J ends lost 10 bases and 0 bases respectively, with 14 bases between them. The CDR3 coding sequence is TGTGCCACATCCCCGGGACTCAGCACAGATACGCAGTATTTT. This codes for CATSPGLSTDTQYF.

The chain employs TRBV20-1 and TRBJ2-3; D call uncertain. The CDR3 runs to 15 residues. CDR1 DFQATT and CDR2 SNEGSKA come from the germline V gene (reference sequence). Between the trimmed V and J ends, which lost 3 bases and 4 bases, there was a span of 17 bases. DNA for the CDR3: TGCAGTGCTAGCCGCTTGTTAAGTCCTCCAGATACGCAGTATTTT. This codes for CSASRLLSPPDTQYF.

In this sample, this clonotype turned up many times. This chain joins TRBV20-1 and TRBJ2-7; D gene ambiguous. Deletions cut 0 bases from V and 0 bases from J, with 9 bases between. Germline V gene data show CDR1 as DFQATT and CDR2 as SNEGSKA (reference sequence). This CDR3 has 14 amino acids. The CDR3, as DNA: TGCAGTGCTAGAGACAGGCTGAACTCCTACGAGCAGTACGTC. This translates into CSARDRLNSYEQYV.

This clonotype was detected many times. Here the CDR3 DNA reads TGTGCCAGCAGCTTAGTCTGGGGGAATGAAAAACTGTTTTTT. It codes for CASSLVWGNEKLFF. The chain is built from TRBV7-2 and TRBJ1-4; a possible D gene is TRBD1 (5 bases). The CDR3 sequence is 14 residues long. Trimming pared 1 base from V and 5 bases from J, leaving 8 bases between. Germline lookup yields CDR1 SGHTA and CDR2 FQGNSA. Supplemented by reference TRBV7-2 and TRBJ1-4, the full variable domain reads GAGVSQSPSNKVTEKGKDVELRCDPISGHTALYWYRQSLGQGLEFLIYFQGNSAPDKSGLPSDRFSAERTGGSVSTLTIQRTQQEDSAVYLCASSLVWGNEKLFFGSGTQLSVL.

This chain uses TRBV4-3 with TRBJ2-3; D unresolved. Trimming took off 0 bases at V and 6 bases at J, with 13 bases between the two ends. The CDR3 runs to 15 residues. Germline values: CDR1 LGHNA, CDR2 YSLEER. CDR3 amino acids: CASSQEVLMGDTQYF. For the CDR3, the DNA is TGCGCCAGCAGCCAAGAGGTCCTCATGGGGGATACGCAGTATTTT.

This chain links TRBV28 with TRBJ2-7; no firm D call. V was pared by 4 bases and J by 1 base, with 14 bases between. The CDR3 runs to 15 residues. CDR1 and CDR2 (germline): MDHEN, SYDVKM. Here the CDR3 reads CASSSTPDRSYEQYV. The CDR3 DNA sequence: TGTGCCAGCAGTTCTACCCCGGACCGATCCTACGAGCAGTACGTC.

This clonotype has at least ten counts. The chain joins TRBV20-1 to TRBJ2-3, with a weak D call TRBD1 (6 bases). CDR1 and CDR2 from the germline V gene are DFQATT and SNEGSKA (reference sequence). The CDR3 covers 14 residues. Trimming left V 6 bases short and J 0 bases short, with 13 bases between. The CDR3: CSAAHRASTDTQYF. CDR3 DNA: TGCAGTGCCGCTCACAGGGCGAGCACAGATACGCAGTATTTT.

V is TRBV13 and J is TRBJ2-3, with D uncertain. The CDR3 consists of 15 residues. Germline V gene lookup returns CDR1 PRHDT and CDR2 FYEKMQ (reference sequence). The V end lost 5 bases, the J end lost 0 bases, and 12 bases lay between the germline ends. The CDR3 DNA follows: TGTGCCAGCAGCGGGGTCCTTACTAGCACAGATACGCAGTATTTT. This sequence encodes CASSGVLTSTDTQYF.

This clonotype showed up many times. The chain links TRBV20-1 to TRBJ1-5; the D gene is possibly TRBD1 (6 bases). Between the trimmed V and J ends, which lost 4 bases and 1 base, there was a span of 17 bases. Germline V gene sequence: CDR1 DFQATT, CDR2 SNEGSKA (reference sequence). This CDR3 comprises 16 residues. The DNA for the CDR3 is TGCAGTGCTACCGATAGAACAGGGCCGAGCAATCAGCCCCAGCATTTT. This translates into CSATDRTGPSNQPQHF.

This clonotype was recorded at least ten times. This chain joins TRBV7-9 and TRBJ1-1; D is uncertain. There are 12 residues in the CDR3. The V and J ends lost 4 bases and 2 bases respectively, with 5 bases between them. CDR1 and CDR2 (germline): SEHNR, FQNEAQ (reference sequence). CDR3 in DNA: TGTGCCAGCAGCTGGATCAACACTGAAGCTTTCTTT. Encoded protein: CASSWINTEAFF.

This rearrangement joins TRBV7-3 to TRBJ2-3; a weak D match, TRBD2 (5 bases). Trimming cost V 5 bases and J 0 bases, with 12 bases left between them. The CDR3 is made up of 15 amino acids. CDR1 is SGHTA, CDR2 FQGTGA, per germline. Written as DNA, the CDR3 is TGTGCCAGCAGCCCTCGGGGTGTTAGCACAGATACGCAGTATTTT. The encoded protein is CASSPRGVSTDTQYF.

This sequence joins TRBV10-2 and TRBJ2-1; D is unresolved. In germline, CDR1 is WSHSY, CDR2 SAAADI. The V gene lost 8 bases and the J gene lost 0 bases, with 14 bases spanning the gap. The CDR3 is 15 residues long. The CDR3 sequence is CASWTGIHSYNEQFF. CDR3 in DNA: TGCGCCAGCTGGACCGGAATCCACTCCTACAATGAGCAGTTCTTC.

Written as DNA, the CDR3 is TGTGCCAGCAGTTCCCCCGGGATGGGGGCTGGGGCCAACGTCCTGACTTTC. This encodes CASSSPGMGAGANVLTF. The gene calls are TRBV28 and TRBJ2-6; either TRBD1 or TRBD2 may fit D (5 bases each). V lost 4 bases and J 2 bases, leaving 15 bases between the germline ends. Germline lookup yields CDR1 MDHEN and CDR2 SYDVKM. The CDR3 has 17 residues.

The chain recombines TRBV11-3 with TRBJ2-1; 16 nucleotides match TRBD2. The length of the CDR3 is 18 residues. Germline CDR1 SGHNT, CDR2 YENEEA. With 1 base clipped from V and 7 bases from J, the junction kept 7 bases outside the gene matches. This CDR3 is CASSLGGTSGGAQNEQFF. In nucleotides, the CDR3 is TGTGCCAGCAGCTTAGGAGGGACTAGCGGGGGGGCCCAAAATGAGCAGTTCTTC.

This clonotype was found many times. The chain combines TRBV12-3 or TRBV12-4 with TRBJ1-1, with 7 bases matching TRBD1. Germline trimming cut 5 bases from V and 1 base from J; bases unmatched to any gene: 7. The CDR3 is made up of 15 amino acids. CDR3 protein: CASSAMDRRNTEAFF. CDR3 nucleotide sequence: TGTGCCAGCAGTGCCATGGACAGGAGGAACACTGAAGCTTTCTTT.